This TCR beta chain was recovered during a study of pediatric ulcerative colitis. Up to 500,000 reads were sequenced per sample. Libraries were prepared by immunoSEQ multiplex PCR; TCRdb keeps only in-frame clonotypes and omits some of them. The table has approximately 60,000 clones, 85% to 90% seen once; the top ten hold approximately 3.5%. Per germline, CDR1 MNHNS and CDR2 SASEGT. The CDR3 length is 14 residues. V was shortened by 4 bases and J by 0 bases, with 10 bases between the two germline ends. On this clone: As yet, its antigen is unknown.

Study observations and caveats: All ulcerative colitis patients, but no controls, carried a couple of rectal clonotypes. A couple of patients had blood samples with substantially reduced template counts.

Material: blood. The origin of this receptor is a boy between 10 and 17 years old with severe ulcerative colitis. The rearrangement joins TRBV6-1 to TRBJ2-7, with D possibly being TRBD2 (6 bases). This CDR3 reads CASSGGDFSYEQYF. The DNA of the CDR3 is TGTGCCAGCAGTGGGGGGGACTTCTCCTACGAGCAGTACTTC.